This TCR beta chain was recovered during a study of blood T cell repertoires in COVID-19 (dated by TCRdb to the early 2020s). About the full investigation: Samples from collaborators originated in the United States, Italy and Spain and spanned both the acute and convalescent phases of COVID-19. The material from the prospective study consisted of cDNA or gDNA derived from T cells, B-cell-depleted T cells, or PBMCs. The dataset comprised deeply sampled blood TCRbeta repertoires from subjects exposed to, actively infected with, or recovered from COVID-19. The repertoires were released in a freely available public database meant as a resource for research on the immune response to SARS-CoV-2. Samples came from the ongoing ImmuneRACE study (first 160 participants) plus 1,254 subjects from 6 global collaborators. Nearly every sample came with metadata listing a de-identified subject ID, COVID-19 status, age in years and sex. HLA class I and class II types, where available, came from metadata supplied by the sample provider rather than from assay-based typing. Study-level results and caveats: How much clinical and demographic metadata was included differed by source and by participant, and the metadata was provided uncurated.

Taken from cysteine to phenylalanine, the CDR3 has 12 residues. Only CDR3 DNA is held: 36 bases, read in frame from base 1. V sheds 4 bases and J sheds 5 bases, leaving 8 bases between their ends. Via the germline V gene (reference sequence), CDR1 is MNHEY and CDR2 SMNVEV. Participants in the prospective study were enrolled through a virtual design, were aged about 18 to 89 years, and lived in approximately 25 United States geographic areas. To assign participants to cohorts, the prospective study relied on clinical history that participants themselves reported in a screening survey and a study questionnaire. In the prospective study, mobile phlebotomists collected whole blood, serum and a nasopharyngeal or oropharyngeal swab from each participant. Additional blood draws and questionnaires over an approximately 2-month period could optionally be provided by prospective study participants. Prospective study blood samples were shipped either frozen or at room temperature before DNA extraction.

TCRbeta CDR3 regions were amplified from genomic DNA by means of the immunoSEQ Assay, a bias-controlled multiplex PCR. As for the original processing: The number of nucleated cells in each sample was estimated by amplification of reference gene primers within the assay. To quantify the absolute abundance of each unique TCRbeta CDR3 rearrangement, sequence reads were collapsed and filtered. Productive Simpson clonality was computed per sample as the square root of Simpson's diversity index over productive rearrangements. This immuneACCESS table, as held by TCRdb, lists in-frame sequences with V and J called but not all clones. Of the missing ones, under half trace to an unresolved V gene in checked studies; the others have no known cause. The DNA gave D and trimming, while V, J and clone size come from that table. The sample table records roughly 250,000 clones; 86% of these occur just once. Around 3.3% of the sample comes from the top ten.

Turning to this clone: Its antigen is currently not known. No base qualities exist here, and no much larger clone lies one base off it.

The specimen sequenced was PBMCs or T cells enriched from blood (not recorded which). The rearrangement combines TRBV27 with TRBJ2-5; the D gene is perhaps TRBD1, from 7 matching bases. The sequence was collected from a middle-aged woman with acute COVID-19. The DNA sequence is TGTGCCAGCAGTTCAGGGGGGGAGACCCAGTACTTC. This translates into CASSSGGETQYF.